What follows are 25 T cell receptor beta chains derived from one specimen sequenced in a study of CD8+CD57+ T cells in acquired aplastic anemia. It was patients with CD8+CD57+ cell expansion by flow cytometry who were chosen for sequencing. Genomic DNA, the template, was used for profiling of the TCR beta VDJ and CDR3. TCRdb analysed the reads with MiXCR anew, one entry per CDR3 protein. The data hold around 430,000 distinct CDR3 sequences, with under 40% observed a single time. The specimen was sorted CD4+, CD8+, or CD8+CD57+ T cells (not recorded which) from PBMCs. Every receptor here comes from a human donor with aplastic anemia.

The chain combines TRBV4-1 with TRBJ2-3, with TRBD2 matching over 10 bases. V gave up 4 bases and J gave up 6 bases; unmatched junction bases: 13. Germline V gene lookup returns CDR1 MGHRA and CDR2 YSYEKL. This CDR3 spans 17 amino acids. The CDR3 loop is CASSRGSGRAVGDTQYF. The CDR3 coding sequence is TGCGCCAGCAGCCGAGGGAGCGGGAGGGCGGTGGGGGATACGCAGTATTTT.

This clonotype was recorded at least ten times. The CDR3 nucleotides are TGTGCCAGCAGTGCAGTTGTAAGTAATCAGCCCCAGCATTTT. Its protein is CASSAVVSNQPQHF. This chain uses TRBV2 with TRBJ1-5; D remains unclear. Trimming took 4 bases from V and 4 from J, leaving 11 bases between them. The CDR3 runs to 14 residues. In germline, CDR1 is SNHLY, CDR2 FYNNEI.

This clonotype was counted only a few times. The rearrangement joins TRBV20-1 to TRBJ1-1; D not resolved. This CDR3 has 16 residues. V lost 6 bases, J lost 0 bases, and 20 bases lay in between. Germline CDR1 is DFQATT and CDR2 is SNEGSKA (reference sequence). The DNA of the CDR3 is TGCAGTGCCCCCATGCAGAGACAAACTATGAACACTGAAGCTTTCTTT. As protein: CSAPMQRQTMNTEAFF.

This clonotype was seen a handful of times. The gene calls are TRBV15 and TRBJ1-2, with unresolved D. The V and J ends lost 0 bases and 4 bases respectively, with 9 bases between them. This CDR3 is built from 14 residues. Per germline, CDR1 LNHNV and CDR2 YYDKDF (reference sequence). DNA for the CDR3: TGTGCCACCAGCAGAGATAGTCTGGCCTATGGCTACACCTTC. Amino acid sequence: CATSRDSLAYGYTF.

The chain uses TRBV10-3 and TRBJ1-3, with D tentatively TRBD1 (5 bases). The CDR3 loop spans 16 amino acids. Per germline, CDR1 ENHRY and CDR2 SYGVKD. Trimming stripped 3 bases from V and 2 bases from J, with 14 bases between. This CDR3 is CAISDSRGGAGNTIYF. CDR3 DNA: TGTGCCATCAGTGACTCCCGGGGGGGGGCTGGAAACACCATATATTTT.

This clonotype was observed at least ten times. V usage is TRBV20-1 and J usage is TRBJ2-7; TRBD1 is a possible D gene (5 bases). CDR3 length: 11 amino acids. Between the trimmed V and J ends, which lost 2 bases and 5 bases, there was a span of 7 bases. Germline loops: CDR1 DFQATT, CDR2 SNEGSKA (reference sequence). CDR3 region: CSARRGDEQYF. The CDR3 coding sequence is TGCAGTGCTAGAAGGGGTGACGAGCAGTACTTC.

The chain has TRBV20-1 and TRBJ2-5; 7 bases line up with TRBD1. The trim removed 3 bases at V and 3 bases at J, leaving 7 bases unmatched. The CDR3 has 14 residues. The germline gives CDR1 DFQATT, CDR2 SNEGSKA (reference sequence). The CDR3 coding sequence is TGCAGTGCTAGTAGTACTACAGGGGAAGAGACCCAGTACTTC. It is translated as CSASSTTGEETQYF.

This clonotype was picked up many times. The genes are TRBV20-1 and TRBJ1-2; no clear D gene. CDR3 length equals 11 residues. In germline, CDR1 is DFQATT, CDR2 SNEGSKA (reference sequence). Trimming removed 3 bases from V and 4 bases from J, with 6 bases in between. The chain's CDR3 is CSARARYGYTF. Here the CDR3 DNA reads TGCAGTGCTAGGGCCCGCTATGGCTACACCTTC.

This clonotype has a handful of counts. The genes are TRBV30 and TRBJ2-7; 8 bases align to TRBD1. The germline V gene encodes CDR1 GTSNPN and CDR2 SVGIG (reference sequence). The CDR3 spans 14 residues. V shed 0 bases, J shed 6 bases, and the junction held 7 bases outside the gene matches. CDR3 coding DNA: TGTGCCTGGAGTGTACTATCAGGGGGCGGCGAGCAGTACTTC. As protein: CAWSVLSGGGEQYF.

This clonotype has at least ten counts. The chain joins TRBV2 to TRBJ2-7, with 9 nucleotides matching TRBD1. The V gene end was trimmed by 6 bases and the J gene end by 0 bases; junction bases not matched to a gene: 3. The CDR3 extends over 14 amino acids. Per germline, CDR1 SNHLY and CDR2 FYNNEI. The CDR3: CASRRTGASYEQYF. The CDR3 DNA follows: TGTGCCAGCAGGCGGACAGGGGCCTCCTACGAGCAGTACTTC.

J is TRBJ2-7 and V is TRBV25-1, with TRBD2 identical over 8 bases. Germline assignment: CDR1 MGHDK and CDR2 SYGVNS. V gave up 5 bases and J gave up 2 bases; unmatched junction bases: 8. The CDR3 has 15 residues. The CDR3 is CASSFRAGVTYEQYF. CDR3 DNA: TGTGCCAGCAGTTTTCGAGCGGGGGTGACCTACGAGCAGTACTTC.

This clonotype was counted only a few times. J is TRBJ2-3 and V is TRBV5-5; D gene ambiguous. Germline V lookup: CDR1 SGHKS, CDR2 YYEKEE (reference sequence). The CDR3 covers 15 residues. Trimming stripped 0 bases from V and 0 bases from J, with 8 bases between. CDR3 sequence: CASSLGVPSTDTQYF. The CDR3 DNA reads as TGTGCCAGCAGCTTGGGGGTGCCTAGCACAGATACGCAGTATTTT.

In its sample, this clonotype was seen many times. V and J are TRBV24-1 and TRBJ2-3; 7 positions match TRBD1. The V gene end was trimmed by 7 bases and the J gene end by 2 bases; junction bases not matched to a gene: 11. This CDR3 is built from 16 residues. Germline CDR1 KGHDR, CDR2 SFDVKD. Written as DNA, the CDR3 is TGTGCCACCAGCCTATCAGGGGGAATTCACACAGATACGCAGTATTTT. Encoded protein: CATSLSGGIHTDTQYF.

About this clonotype: This may be a read error: a much more frequent sequence differs by one nucleotide. V is TRBV11-2 and J is TRBJ1-2, with 7 bases aligning to TRBD1. CDR1 SGHAT and CDR2 FQNNGV come from the germline V gene. The CDR3 consists of 13 residues. The J segment lost 9 bases and the V segment lost 4 bases, leaving 8 bases of the junction unmatched. CDR3 nucleotide sequence: TGTGCCAGCAGCTCACTGACAGGGCTTAGCTACACCTTC. Protein product: CASSSLTGLSYTF.

The chain combines TRBV6-2 or TRBV6-3 with TRBJ1-5; no definite D call. In germline, CDR1 is MNHEY, CDR2 SVGEGT. The CDR3 loop spans 15 amino acids. V lost 0 bases, J lost 0 bases, and 6 bases lay in between. The CDR3 region has the DNA TGTGCCAGCAGTTACTCCGACGGTAGCAATCAGCCCCAGCATTTT. It encodes CASSYSDGSNQPQHF.

This clonotype showed up just a few times. The chain uses TRBV7-3 and TRBJ1-1, with D possibly matching TRBD1 (6 bases). Trimming left V 2 bases short and J 5 bases short, with 12 bases between. The length of the CDR3 is 14 residues. CDR1 is SGHTA and CDR2 is FQGTGA in the germline V gene. CDR3 nucleotide sequence: TGTGCCAGCAGCTTATCGGGACATAAGACTGAAGCTTTCTTT. Amino acid sequence: CASSLSGHKTEAFF.

The V call is TRBV29-1, the J call TRBJ2-7, with 9 bases fitting TRBD2. Germline CDR1 and CDR2: SQVTM and ANQGSEA. This CDR3 has 13 amino acids. The V gene end was trimmed by 4 bases and the J gene end by 3 bases; junction bases not matched to a gene: 4. The CDR3 bases are TGCAGCGTTGCAATTAGCGGGGGCTACGAGCAGTACTTC. Amino acids: CSVAISGGYEQYF.

This clonotype was seen at least ten times. This chain uses TRBV12-3 or TRBV12-4 with TRBJ2-5; D is undetermined. The CDR3 loop spans 13 amino acids. V was trimmed by 0 bases and J by 7 bases, leaving 9 bases between them. The CDR3 DNA is TGTGCCAGCAGTTTAGCCGGAGTCGTGACCCAGTACTTC. Protein product: CASSLAGVVTQYF.

This clonotype was seen a handful of times. This chain links TRBV6-4 with TRBJ2-6, with no clear D. The ends were cut back, 3 bases at V and 1 base at J, with 4 bases in the middle. The germline V gene has CDR1 MRHNA and CDR2 SNTAGT. The CDR3 has 14 residues. The CDR3 region has the DNA TGTGCCAGCAGTGATAATTCTGGGGCCAACGTCCTGACTTTC. Protein: CASSDNSGANVLTF.

The chain combines TRBV7-9 with TRBJ2-2, with D perhaps matching TRBD2 (5 bases). The CDR3 has 14 residues. Germline V gene sequence: CDR1 SEHNR, CDR2 FQNEAQ (reference sequence). Trimming pared 11 bases from V and 8 bases from J, leaving 21 bases between. Here the CDR3 DNA reads TGTGCCTGGAGTGTACTTATCGGGAATGGGGAGCTGTTTTTT. Its translation is CAWSVLIGNGELFF.

This clonotype has just a few counts. The chain carries TRBV6-1 and TRBJ1-2, with D uncertain. This CDR3 spans 10 amino acids. Germline values: CDR1 MNHNS, CDR2 SASEGT. The V end was cut by 8 bases, the J end by 2 bases, with 3 bases between. The CDR3: CASVNYGYTF. DNA for the CDR3: TGTGCCAGCGTGAACTATGGCTACACCTTC.

The table lists this clonotype with many counts. The genes are TRBV12-3 or TRBV12-4 and TRBJ2-7, with 9 positions matching TRBD2. The CDR3 runs 14 residues. Trimming took 6 bases from V and 6 from J; bases not matched to a gene: 9. This chain's CDR3 is CASRLAGLAPEQYF. The CDR3, as DNA: TGTGCCAGCAGGCTGGCGGGACTAGCCCCCGAGCAGTACTTC.

This clonotype came up many times. The chain employs TRBV2 and TRBJ1-2; TRBD1 matches 8 bases. The CDR3 runs to 12 residues. CDR1 SNHLY and CDR2 FYNNEI come from the germline V gene. The trim removed 5 bases at V and 6 bases at J, leaving 2 bases unmatched. CDR3 residues: CASSPTGDGYTF. DNA for the CDR3: TGTGCCAGCAGTCCGACAGGGGATGGCTACACCTTC.

In its sample, this clonotype was seen many times. The chain employs TRBV7-8 and TRBJ1-5; D possibly corresponds to TRBD1 (5 bases). The CDR3 spans 15 residues. Trimming stripped 5 bases from V and 1 base from J, with 12 bases between. CDR1 is SGHVS, CDR2 FQNEAQ, per germline. The CDR3 sequence: CASSPGRRSNQPQHF. Written as DNA, the CDR3 is TGTGCCAGCAGCCCAGGGAGGAGAAGCAATCAGCCCCAGCATTTT.

The chain combines TRBV20-1 with TRBJ2-7, with TRBD2 as a possible D gene (6 bases). This CDR3 is built from 14 residues. Per the germline V gene, CDR1 is DFQATT and CDR2 is SNEGSKA (reference sequence). The V end lost 1 base, the J end lost 0 bases, and 10 bases lay between the germline ends. The DNA of the CDR3 is TGCAGTGCTAGAGCCAGCGGGCTCTCCTACGAGCAGTACTTC. Amino acid sequence: CSARASGLSYEQYF.